The 30 T cell receptor beta chains below come from one sample, sequenced in a study of blood T cell repertoires in COVID-19. Clones were sequenced by immunoSEQ multiplex PCR, and TCRdb holds only the in-frame ones, with some missing. The table shows tens of thousands of clones, with more than 75% occurring only once. Sequenced input: peripheral blood. The receptors here all came from a man aged 35-49 years with COVID-19, enrolled during active disease.

This clone was seen a single time. This rearrangement joins TRBV4-1 to TRBJ1-4, with 9 nucleotides matching TRBD1. V lost 5 bases to trimming and J lost 8 bases; unmatched junction nucleotides: 15. This CDR3 contains 17 residues. Germline V gene lookup returns CDR1 MGHRA and CDR2 YSYEKL. CDR3 in DNA: TGCGCCAGCAGCTATCCGGGACAGGGTCGGGAAAGGGAAAAACTGTTTTTT. Protein product: CASSYPGQGREREKLFF.

This clone was recorded only once. The chain has TRBV20-1 and TRBJ2-3, with TRBD1 as a possible D gene (5 bases). Germline V gene lookup returns CDR1 DFQATT and CDR2 SNEGSKA (reference sequence). This CDR3 comprises 11 residues. The CDR3 spells CSSSRGDTQYF. The CDR3 region has the DNA TGCAGCTCTAGTAGGGGAGATACGCAGTATTTT.

This chain uses TRBV5-1 with TRBJ2-5; D is possibly TRBD2 (5 bases). The CDR3 sequence is 16 residues long. The V gene's germline CDR1 is SGHRS and CDR2 YFSETQ. Trimming removed 2 bases from V and 3 bases from J, with 17 bases in between. CDR3 residues: CASSLGISEGKETQYF. CDR3 DNA sequence: TGCGCCAGCAGCTTAGGGATTTCCGAGGGAAAAGAGACCCAGTACTTC.

The V gene is TRBV5-1, the J gene TRBJ1-6; D ambiguous. V lost 3 bases to trimming and J lost 5 bases, with 12 bases between them. The CDR3 extends over 15 amino acids. The germline gives CDR1 SGHRS, CDR2 YFSETQ. The CDR3 here is CASSWAPGDNSPLHF. DNA of the CDR3: TGCGCCAGCAGCTGGGCACCCGGCGATAATTCACCCCTCCACTTT.

CDR3 in amino acids: CASSETGDQHTIYF. The CDR3 DNA reads TGTGCCAGCAGCGAAACTGGAGATCAACACACCATATATTTT. V and J are TRBV5-6 and TRBJ1-3; D not certain. V lost 4 bases, J lost 8 bases, and 16 bases lay in between. The CDR3 covers 14 residues. The germline gives CDR1 SGHDT, CDR2 YYEEEE. Complete variable domain (other parts from reference TRBV5-6 and TRBJ1-3): DAGVTQSPTHLIKTRGQQVTLRCSPKSGHDTVSWYQQALGQGPQFIFQYYEEEERQRGNFPDRFSGHQFPNYSSELNVNALLLGDSALYLCASSETGDQHTIYFGEGSWLTVV.

The V gene is TRBV7-9, the J gene TRBJ1-4; D is perhaps TRBD1 (6 bases). Germline CDR1 and CDR2: SEHNR and FQNEAQ (reference sequence). The CDR3 length is 15 residues. V lost 4 bases, J lost 7 bases, and 16 bases lay in between. CDR3 in amino acids: CASSSGTIAREKLFF. The CDR3 region has the DNA TGTGCCAGCAGCTCCGGGACAATCGCTCGTGAAAAACTGTTTTTT.

This chain connects TRBV18 to TRBJ1-4, with D unclear. V was shortened by 6 bases and J by 4 bases, with 12 bases between the two germline ends. This CDR3 is 14 amino acids long. The germline V gene encodes CDR1 KGHSH and CDR2 LQKENI. The CDR3 sequence is CASSPREGNEKLFF. The CDR3 DNA reads as TGTGCCAGCTCGCCTCGGGAGGGTAATGAAAAACTGTTTTTT. The full variable domain, with the rest looked up from reference TRBV18 and TRBJ1-4, is NAGVMQNPRHLVRRRGQEARLRCSPMKGHSHVYWYRQLPEEGLKFMVYLQKENIIDESGMPKERFSAEFPKEGPSILRIQQVVRGDSAAYFCASSPREGNEKLFFGSGTQLSVL.

A few counts support this clone. The J gene is TRBJ2-2, the V gene TRBV5-1; D gene uncertain. V was shortened by 5 bases and J by 0 bases, with 11 bases between the two germline ends. CDR3 size: 15 residues. CDR1 and CDR2 (germline): SGHRS, YFSETQ. Here the CDR3 DNA reads TGCGCCAGCAGTTTTACACCTTCGAACACCGGGGAGCTGTTTTTT. The encoded protein is CASSFTPSNTGELFF.

V gene TRBV19 combines with J gene TRBJ1-3; the match to TRBD1 covers 7 bases. The CDR3 consists of 14 residues. From germline, CDR1 is LNHDA and CDR2 SQIVND (reference sequence). The V gene end was trimmed by 4 bases and the J gene end by 2 bases; junction bases not matched to a gene: 2. The CDR3 sequence is CASSKGAAGNTIYF. Here the CDR3 DNA reads TGTGCCAGTAGTAAGGGGGCTGCTGGAAACACCATATATTTT.

This rearrangement joins TRBV4-1 to TRBJ1-1; D call uncertain. The germline V gene has CDR1 MGHRA and CDR2 YSYEKL. CDR3 length: 14 residues. The V and J ends lost 2 bases and 2 bases respectively, with 9 bases between them. Here the CDR3 reads CASSQPTRNTEAFF. The CDR3 DNA follows: TGCGCCAGCAGCCAACCAACAAGAAACACTGAAGCTTTCTTT.

The V gene is TRBV23-1, the J gene TRBJ1-5; no definite D call. TRBV23-1 is an open reading frame, and its role is uncertain. The V end was cut by 1 base, the J end by 2 bases, with 18 bases between. CDR3 length equals 18 residues. CDR3 protein: CASSQFGSQLKRNQPQHF. The CDR3 DNA follows: TGCGCCAGCAGTCAATTCGGGTCACAACTAAAACGCAATCAGCCCCAGCATTTT.

The chain links TRBV30 to TRBJ2-7; D possibly corresponds to TRBD1 (5 bases). This CDR3 has 14 residues. Trimming stripped 4 bases from V and 3 bases from J, with 16 bases between. Looked up from germline, CDR1 is GTSNPN and CDR2 is SVGIG (reference sequence). In nucleotides, the CDR3 is TGTGCCTGGACTCAGGGATTGGGTTTCTACGAGCAGTACTTC. This encodes CAWTQGLGFYEQYF.

V and J are TRBV6-5 and TRBJ2-7; tentatively, D is TRBD2 (6 bases). Germline-derived CDR1 and CDR2 are MNHEY and SVGAGI. This CDR3 comprises 13 residues. Trimming removed 7 bases at V and 1 base at J, with 11 bases between. The CDR3 sequence: CASISAGSYEQYF. CDR3 in DNA: TGTGCCAGCATCTCCGCGGGGTCCTACGAGCAGTACTTC.

This clone was seen a single time. This sequence joins TRBV5-1 and TRBJ2-5, with a possible D match to TRBD1 (5 bases). V dropped 0 bases and J dropped 2 bases, with 11 bases sitting between them. Germline V gene sequence: CDR1 SGHRS, CDR2 YFSETQ. The CDR3 runs 15 residues. The CDR3 sequence is CASSLEAGPQETQYF. The DNA of the CDR3 is TGCGCCAGCAGCTTGGAGGCAGGGCCTCAAGAGACCCAGTACTTC.

The chain carries TRBV6-5 and TRBJ2-6, with D perhaps TRBD1 (5 bases). Trimming removed 7 bases from V and 3 bases from J, with 10 bases in between. The germline V gene has CDR1 MNHEY and CDR2 SVGAGI. The CDR3 has 14 residues. The CDR3 sequence is CASTRTIGANVLTF. In DNA, the CDR3 is TGTGCCAGCACTCGGACAATTGGGGCCAACGTCCTGACTTTC.

The gene calls are TRBV6-5 and TRBJ2-7; 13 nucleotides agree with TRBD2. The CDR3 has 15 residues. V was clipped by 6 bases and J by 2 bases; unmatched bases: 4. Germline lookup yields CDR1 MNHEY and CDR2 SVGAGI. The CDR3 reads CASSRGTSGTYEQYF. The CDR3 nucleotides read TGTGCCAGCAGCCGAGGGACTAGCGGGACCTACGAGCAGTACTTC.

The chain carries TRBV10-1 and TRBJ2-1, with D possibly matching TRBD2 (6 bases). This CDR3 comprises 13 residues. V gave up 5 bases and J gave up 9 bases, with 14 bases separating them. Germline V gene sequence: CDR1 WNHNN, CDR2 SYGVQD (reference sequence). As DNA, the CDR3 is TGCGCCAGCAGTATCCTTGGGGAGGCTGAGCAGTTCTTC. Translating it yields CASSILGEAEQFF.

This chain links TRBV29-1 with TRBJ2-1, with 13 bases lining up with TRBD2. The CDR3 has 13 residues. V dropped 7 bases and J dropped 5; count of bases not matched to a gene: 2. Germline CDR1 is SQVTM and CDR2 is ANQGSEA. CDR3 protein: CSALAGGDNEQFF. In DNA, the CDR3 is TGCAGCGCACTAGCGGGGGGGGACAATGAGCAGTTCTTC.

J is TRBJ2-7 and V is TRBV3-1 (or the pseudogene TRBV3-2), with a weak D call TRBD2 (6 bases). Germline CDR1 and CDR2: LGHDT and YNNKEL (reference sequence). V gave up 3 bases and J gave up 3 bases, with 12 bases separating them. CDR3 size: 14 residues. CDR3 amino acids: CASSQRPGGYEQYF. The DNA of the CDR3 is TGTGCCAGCAGCCAGCGCCCCGGGGGCTACGAGCAGTACTTC.

A single count supports this clone. Here the CDR3 reads CASSPNRDEKLFF. As DNA, the CDR3 is TGTGCCAGCTCACCAAACAGGGATGAAAAACTGTTTTTT. This chain links TRBV18 with TRBJ1-4, with a possible D match to TRBD1 (6 bases). The CDR3 is made up of 13 amino acids. Germline CDR1 KGHSH, CDR2 LQKENI. V was cut by 2 bases and J by 6 bases, with 7 bases left in between.

J is TRBJ2-7 and V is TRBV7-9, with 8 bases identical to TRBD1. CDR1 and CDR2 from the germline V gene are SEHNR and FQNEAQ (reference sequence). After removal of 3 bases from V and 3 bases from J, the junction contained 1 base not matched to a gene. The CDR3 runs 13 residues. CDR3: CASSFGQGYEQYF. Here the CDR3 DNA reads TGTGCCAGCAGCTTCGGACAGGGCTACGAGCAGTACTTC.

This clone was seen a few times. The V and J genes are TRBV7-2 and TRBJ1-4; D is undetermined. The V gene's germline CDR1 is SGHTA and CDR2 FQGNSA. Trimming took 2 bases from V and 0 from J, leaving 10 bases between them. The CDR3 runs 16 residues. The CDR3 coding sequence is TGTGCCAGCAGCTTACTAGGCAGTGCAACTAATGAAAAACTGTTTTTT. It codes for CASSLLGSATNEKLFF.

The V call is TRBV4-1, the J call TRBJ2-1, with 8 bases identical to TRBD2. CDR1 is MGHRA and CDR2 is YSYEKL in the germline V gene. The CDR3 spans 17 residues. Trimming at V came to 1 base and at J to 9 bases, leaving 14 bases not matched to a gene. CDR3 DNA sequence: TGCGCCAGCAGCCAAGCCCCAGGCGCGGGGGGTCGGGGTGAGCAGTTCTTC. Its translation: CASSQAPGAGGRGEQFF.

This clone occurred once. The CDR3 reads CARPQGTGNTIYF. In DNA form, the CDR3 reads TGTGCTAGACCCCAGGGGACTGGAAACACCATATATTTT. The rearrangement links TRBV12-5 to TRBJ1-3, with a weak D call TRBD1 (6 bases). Trimming took off 9 bases at V and 2 bases at J, with 11 bases between the two ends. The CDR3 covers 13 residues. Germline-derived CDR1 and CDR2 are LGHNT and FRNRAP.

The chain recombines TRBV25-1 with TRBJ1-2, with 11 nucleotides matching TRBD1. The CDR3 is made up of 14 amino acids. With 4 bases clipped from V and 7 bases from J, the junction kept 5 bases outside the gene matches. Germline V gene lookup returns CDR1 MGHDK and CDR2 SYGVNS. The CDR3 region has the DNA TGTGCCAGCAGTGCCGGACAGGGGGCAATTGGCTACACCTTC. It codes for CASSAGQGAIGYTF.

V gene TRBV6-2 or TRBV6-3 combines with J gene TRBJ2-7; possibly TRBD1 for D (5 bases). This CDR3 region has 13 residues. Germline V lookup: CDR1 MNHEY, CDR2 SVGEGT. V lost 3 bases and J lost 5, with 11 bases in between. Written as DNA, the CDR3 is TGTGCCAGCAGTTATTTACAGGTTCACGAGCAGTACTTC. Amino acid sequence: CASSYLQVHEQYF.

The CDR3 region has the DNA TGTGCCAGCAGCCAAAATAAGGGAGGTGGCACTGAAGCTTTCTTT. This codes for CASSQNKGGGTEAFF. The genes are TRBV3-1 (or the pseudogene TRBV3-2) and TRBJ1-1; unclear D gene. Trimming left V 2 bases short and J 4 bases short, with 14 bases between. This CDR3 has 15 residues. The germline V gene encodes CDR1 LGHDT and CDR2 YNNKEL (reference sequence).

V gene TRBV28 combines with J gene TRBJ2-2; 10 positions agree with TRBD2. The CDR3 runs 15 residues. V was pared by 6 bases and J by 0 bases, with 1 base of the junction left unmatched. Germline values: CDR1 MDHEN, CDR2 SYDVKM. The CDR3 here is CASRSGGANTGELFF. DNA of the CDR3: TGTGCCAGCAGAAGCGGGGGGGCGAACACCGGGGAGCTGTTTTTT.

The rearrangement uses TRBV5-1 and TRBJ1-6, with 8 bases fitting TRBD1. CDR1 SGHRS and CDR2 YFSETQ come from the germline V gene. With 5 bases clipped from V and 9 bases from J, the junction kept 7 bases outside the gene matches. CDR3 length equals 14 residues. CDR3 in DNA: TGCGCCAGCAGTCAGGGGGCCCAGGTTTCACCCCTCCACTTT. Protein product: CASSQGAQVSPLHF.

The rearrangement uses TRBV28 and TRBJ1-5, with TRBD1 matching 8 bases. In germline, CDR1 is MDHEN, CDR2 SYDVKM. Trimming removed 5 bases from V and 7 bases from J; junction bases left unmatched: 7. The CDR3 extends over 14 amino acids. CDR3 coding DNA: TGTGCCAGCAGTGCTACAGGGGGGGAGCAGCCCCAGCATTTT. Residues: CASSATGGEQPQHF.